This T cell receptor (beta chain) was retrieved from a study of human thymus T cells. With regard to this clone: Its cognate antigen is unknown.

Thymus tissue for the work was resected from patients undergoing corrective heart surgery. Healthy Finnish infants undergoing corrective surgery for congenital heart defects provided the donor material. Produced via immunoSEQ multiplex PCR; TCRdb's table is partial and in-frame only. The sample consists of fewer than 90,000 clones, 95% to 98% of them appearing once. CDR1 is MRHNA and CDR2 is SNTAGT in the germline V gene. This CDR3 is built from 12 residues. The V end was cut by 7 bases, the J end by 2 bases, with 7 bases between. Study findings and constraints: The authors found apparently biased V and J gene usage in thymic and blood repertoires. Related research reported highly overlapping thymic repertoires among unrelated individuals.

Material: thymus tissue. This receptor was identified in a boy less than two years old with a congenital heart defect but otherwise immunologically healthy. The V call is TRBV6-4, the J call TRBJ2-3; D is unresolved. The CDR3 DNA reads as TGTGCCAGCATCACACCCACAGATACGCAGTATTTT. This codes for CASITPTDTQYF.